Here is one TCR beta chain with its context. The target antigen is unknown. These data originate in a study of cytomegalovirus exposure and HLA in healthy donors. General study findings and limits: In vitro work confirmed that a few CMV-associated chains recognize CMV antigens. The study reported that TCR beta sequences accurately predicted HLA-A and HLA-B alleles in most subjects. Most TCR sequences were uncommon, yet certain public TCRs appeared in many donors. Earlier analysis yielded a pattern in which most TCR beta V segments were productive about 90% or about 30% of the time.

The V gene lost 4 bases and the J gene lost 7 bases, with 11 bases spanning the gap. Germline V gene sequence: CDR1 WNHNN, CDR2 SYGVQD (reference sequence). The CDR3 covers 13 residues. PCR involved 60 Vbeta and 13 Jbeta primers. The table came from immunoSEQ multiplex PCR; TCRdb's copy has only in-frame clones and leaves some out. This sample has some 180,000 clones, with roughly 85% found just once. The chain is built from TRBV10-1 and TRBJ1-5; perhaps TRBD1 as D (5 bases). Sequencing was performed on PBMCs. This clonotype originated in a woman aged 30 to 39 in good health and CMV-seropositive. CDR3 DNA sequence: TGCGCCAGCAGTGCAGGGATGGGGCAGCCCCAGCATTTT. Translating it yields CASSAGMGQPQHF.